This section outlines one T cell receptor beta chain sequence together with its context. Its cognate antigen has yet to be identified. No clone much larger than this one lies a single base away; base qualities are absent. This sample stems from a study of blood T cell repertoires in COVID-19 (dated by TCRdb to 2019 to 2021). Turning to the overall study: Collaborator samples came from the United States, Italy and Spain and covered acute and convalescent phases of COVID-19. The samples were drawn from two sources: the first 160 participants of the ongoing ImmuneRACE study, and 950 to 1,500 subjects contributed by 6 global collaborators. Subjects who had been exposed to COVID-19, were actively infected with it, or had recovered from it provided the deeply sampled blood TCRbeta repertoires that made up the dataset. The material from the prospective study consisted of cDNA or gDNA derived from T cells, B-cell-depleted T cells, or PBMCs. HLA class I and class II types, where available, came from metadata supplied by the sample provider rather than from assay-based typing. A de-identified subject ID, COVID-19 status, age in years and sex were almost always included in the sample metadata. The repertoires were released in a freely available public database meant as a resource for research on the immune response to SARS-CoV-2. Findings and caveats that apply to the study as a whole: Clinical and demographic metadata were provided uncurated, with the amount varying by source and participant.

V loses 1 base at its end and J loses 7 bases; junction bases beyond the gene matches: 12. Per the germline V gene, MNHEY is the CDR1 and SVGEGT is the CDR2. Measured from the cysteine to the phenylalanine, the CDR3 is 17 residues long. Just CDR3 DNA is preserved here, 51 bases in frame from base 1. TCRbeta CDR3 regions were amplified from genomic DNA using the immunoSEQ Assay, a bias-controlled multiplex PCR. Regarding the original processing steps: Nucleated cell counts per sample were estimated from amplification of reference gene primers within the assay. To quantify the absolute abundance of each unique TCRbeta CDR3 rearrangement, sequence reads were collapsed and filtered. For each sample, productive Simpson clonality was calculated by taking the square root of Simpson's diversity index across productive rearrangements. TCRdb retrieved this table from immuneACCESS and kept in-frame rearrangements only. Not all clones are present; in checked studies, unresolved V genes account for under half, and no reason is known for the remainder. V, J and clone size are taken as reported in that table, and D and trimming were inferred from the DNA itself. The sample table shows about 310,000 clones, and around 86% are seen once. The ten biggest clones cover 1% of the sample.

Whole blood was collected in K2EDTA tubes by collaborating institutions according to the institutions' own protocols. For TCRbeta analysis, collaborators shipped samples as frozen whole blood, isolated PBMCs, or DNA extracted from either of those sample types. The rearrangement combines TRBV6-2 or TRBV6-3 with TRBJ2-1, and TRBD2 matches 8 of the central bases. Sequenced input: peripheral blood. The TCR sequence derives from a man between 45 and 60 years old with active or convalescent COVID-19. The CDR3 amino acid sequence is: CASSYYLSGGAVNEQFF. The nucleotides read TGTGCCAGCAGTTACTACCTCTCGGGGGGGGCCGTTAATGAGCAGTTCTTC.